This T cell receptor beta chain was documented in a study of blood T cell repertoires in COVID-19. Study-level information: Samples of COVID-19 (acute and convalescent) were obtained from the United States, Italy and Spain.

TCRdb's copy holds only in-frame clones and misses some; the assay was immunoSEQ multiplex PCR. The sample has 150,000 or so clones; 84% are singletons. Individuals aged about 18 to 89 years were recruited from 24 US areas. Participants were placed into cohorts based on the clinical history they reported. Exposed enrollees had met someone with a PCR-confirmed or clinician-diagnosed COVID-19 case at some point within the 2 weeks before study entry. After removal of 1 base from V and 4 bases from J, the junction contained 3 bases not matched to a gene. The germline V gene encodes CDR1 LGHDT and CDR2 YNNKEL (reference sequence). The CDR3 length is 14 residues.

This clonotype was obtained from a woman between 45 and 65 years old who had been exposed to COVID-19. The sample taken for sequencing was PBMCs or T cells enriched from blood (not recorded which). The genes are TRBV3-1 (or the pseudogene TRBV3-2) and TRBJ1-2, with 7 bases lining up with TRBD1. The DNA for the CDR3 is TGTGCCAGCAGCCAAGGGACAGGCGCCTATGGCTACACCTTC. Amino acids: CASSQGTGAYGYTF.